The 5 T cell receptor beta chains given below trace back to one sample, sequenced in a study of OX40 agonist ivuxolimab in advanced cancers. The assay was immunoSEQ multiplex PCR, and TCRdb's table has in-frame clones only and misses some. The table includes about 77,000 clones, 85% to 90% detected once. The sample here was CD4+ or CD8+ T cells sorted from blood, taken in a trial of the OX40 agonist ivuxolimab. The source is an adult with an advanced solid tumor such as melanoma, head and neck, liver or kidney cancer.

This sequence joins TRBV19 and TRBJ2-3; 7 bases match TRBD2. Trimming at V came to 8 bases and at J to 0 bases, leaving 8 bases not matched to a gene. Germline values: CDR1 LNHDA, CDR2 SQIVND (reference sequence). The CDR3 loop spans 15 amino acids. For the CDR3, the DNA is TGTGCCAGTTCCCGGGGGGACCTTAGCACAGATACGCAGTATTTT. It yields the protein CASSRGDLSTDTQYF.

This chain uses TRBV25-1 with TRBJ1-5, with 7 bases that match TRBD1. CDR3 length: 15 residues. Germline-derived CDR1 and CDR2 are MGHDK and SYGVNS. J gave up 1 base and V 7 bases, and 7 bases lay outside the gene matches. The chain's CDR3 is CASTEGTVSNQPQHF. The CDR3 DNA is TGTGCCAGCACCGAGGGGACAGTGAGCAATCAGCCCCAGCATTTT.

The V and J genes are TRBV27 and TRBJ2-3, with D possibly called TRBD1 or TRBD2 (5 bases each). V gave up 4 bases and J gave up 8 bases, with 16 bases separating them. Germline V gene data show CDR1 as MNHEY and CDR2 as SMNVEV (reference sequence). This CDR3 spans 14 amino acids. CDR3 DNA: TGTGCCAGCAGTTACGGGGACCGTTACGGTACGCAGTATTTT. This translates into CASSYGDRYGTQYF.

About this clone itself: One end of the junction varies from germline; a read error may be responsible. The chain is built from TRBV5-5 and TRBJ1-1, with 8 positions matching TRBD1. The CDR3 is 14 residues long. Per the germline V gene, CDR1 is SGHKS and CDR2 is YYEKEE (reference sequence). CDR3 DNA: TGTGCCAGCAGTTTGGACAGGGCGAACACTGAAGCTTTCTTT. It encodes CASSLDRANTEAFF.

Here the CDR3 reads CASGQGINEQFF. Written as DNA, the CDR3 is TGCGCCAGCGGACAGGGGATAAATGAGCAGTTCTTC. This chain connects TRBV4-3 to TRBJ2-1; 9 nucleotides line up with TRBD1. Trimming removed 8 bases from V and 7 bases from J; junction bases left unmatched: 3. The CDR3 contains 12 residues. Germline V gene sequence: CDR1 LGHNA, CDR2 YSLEER.